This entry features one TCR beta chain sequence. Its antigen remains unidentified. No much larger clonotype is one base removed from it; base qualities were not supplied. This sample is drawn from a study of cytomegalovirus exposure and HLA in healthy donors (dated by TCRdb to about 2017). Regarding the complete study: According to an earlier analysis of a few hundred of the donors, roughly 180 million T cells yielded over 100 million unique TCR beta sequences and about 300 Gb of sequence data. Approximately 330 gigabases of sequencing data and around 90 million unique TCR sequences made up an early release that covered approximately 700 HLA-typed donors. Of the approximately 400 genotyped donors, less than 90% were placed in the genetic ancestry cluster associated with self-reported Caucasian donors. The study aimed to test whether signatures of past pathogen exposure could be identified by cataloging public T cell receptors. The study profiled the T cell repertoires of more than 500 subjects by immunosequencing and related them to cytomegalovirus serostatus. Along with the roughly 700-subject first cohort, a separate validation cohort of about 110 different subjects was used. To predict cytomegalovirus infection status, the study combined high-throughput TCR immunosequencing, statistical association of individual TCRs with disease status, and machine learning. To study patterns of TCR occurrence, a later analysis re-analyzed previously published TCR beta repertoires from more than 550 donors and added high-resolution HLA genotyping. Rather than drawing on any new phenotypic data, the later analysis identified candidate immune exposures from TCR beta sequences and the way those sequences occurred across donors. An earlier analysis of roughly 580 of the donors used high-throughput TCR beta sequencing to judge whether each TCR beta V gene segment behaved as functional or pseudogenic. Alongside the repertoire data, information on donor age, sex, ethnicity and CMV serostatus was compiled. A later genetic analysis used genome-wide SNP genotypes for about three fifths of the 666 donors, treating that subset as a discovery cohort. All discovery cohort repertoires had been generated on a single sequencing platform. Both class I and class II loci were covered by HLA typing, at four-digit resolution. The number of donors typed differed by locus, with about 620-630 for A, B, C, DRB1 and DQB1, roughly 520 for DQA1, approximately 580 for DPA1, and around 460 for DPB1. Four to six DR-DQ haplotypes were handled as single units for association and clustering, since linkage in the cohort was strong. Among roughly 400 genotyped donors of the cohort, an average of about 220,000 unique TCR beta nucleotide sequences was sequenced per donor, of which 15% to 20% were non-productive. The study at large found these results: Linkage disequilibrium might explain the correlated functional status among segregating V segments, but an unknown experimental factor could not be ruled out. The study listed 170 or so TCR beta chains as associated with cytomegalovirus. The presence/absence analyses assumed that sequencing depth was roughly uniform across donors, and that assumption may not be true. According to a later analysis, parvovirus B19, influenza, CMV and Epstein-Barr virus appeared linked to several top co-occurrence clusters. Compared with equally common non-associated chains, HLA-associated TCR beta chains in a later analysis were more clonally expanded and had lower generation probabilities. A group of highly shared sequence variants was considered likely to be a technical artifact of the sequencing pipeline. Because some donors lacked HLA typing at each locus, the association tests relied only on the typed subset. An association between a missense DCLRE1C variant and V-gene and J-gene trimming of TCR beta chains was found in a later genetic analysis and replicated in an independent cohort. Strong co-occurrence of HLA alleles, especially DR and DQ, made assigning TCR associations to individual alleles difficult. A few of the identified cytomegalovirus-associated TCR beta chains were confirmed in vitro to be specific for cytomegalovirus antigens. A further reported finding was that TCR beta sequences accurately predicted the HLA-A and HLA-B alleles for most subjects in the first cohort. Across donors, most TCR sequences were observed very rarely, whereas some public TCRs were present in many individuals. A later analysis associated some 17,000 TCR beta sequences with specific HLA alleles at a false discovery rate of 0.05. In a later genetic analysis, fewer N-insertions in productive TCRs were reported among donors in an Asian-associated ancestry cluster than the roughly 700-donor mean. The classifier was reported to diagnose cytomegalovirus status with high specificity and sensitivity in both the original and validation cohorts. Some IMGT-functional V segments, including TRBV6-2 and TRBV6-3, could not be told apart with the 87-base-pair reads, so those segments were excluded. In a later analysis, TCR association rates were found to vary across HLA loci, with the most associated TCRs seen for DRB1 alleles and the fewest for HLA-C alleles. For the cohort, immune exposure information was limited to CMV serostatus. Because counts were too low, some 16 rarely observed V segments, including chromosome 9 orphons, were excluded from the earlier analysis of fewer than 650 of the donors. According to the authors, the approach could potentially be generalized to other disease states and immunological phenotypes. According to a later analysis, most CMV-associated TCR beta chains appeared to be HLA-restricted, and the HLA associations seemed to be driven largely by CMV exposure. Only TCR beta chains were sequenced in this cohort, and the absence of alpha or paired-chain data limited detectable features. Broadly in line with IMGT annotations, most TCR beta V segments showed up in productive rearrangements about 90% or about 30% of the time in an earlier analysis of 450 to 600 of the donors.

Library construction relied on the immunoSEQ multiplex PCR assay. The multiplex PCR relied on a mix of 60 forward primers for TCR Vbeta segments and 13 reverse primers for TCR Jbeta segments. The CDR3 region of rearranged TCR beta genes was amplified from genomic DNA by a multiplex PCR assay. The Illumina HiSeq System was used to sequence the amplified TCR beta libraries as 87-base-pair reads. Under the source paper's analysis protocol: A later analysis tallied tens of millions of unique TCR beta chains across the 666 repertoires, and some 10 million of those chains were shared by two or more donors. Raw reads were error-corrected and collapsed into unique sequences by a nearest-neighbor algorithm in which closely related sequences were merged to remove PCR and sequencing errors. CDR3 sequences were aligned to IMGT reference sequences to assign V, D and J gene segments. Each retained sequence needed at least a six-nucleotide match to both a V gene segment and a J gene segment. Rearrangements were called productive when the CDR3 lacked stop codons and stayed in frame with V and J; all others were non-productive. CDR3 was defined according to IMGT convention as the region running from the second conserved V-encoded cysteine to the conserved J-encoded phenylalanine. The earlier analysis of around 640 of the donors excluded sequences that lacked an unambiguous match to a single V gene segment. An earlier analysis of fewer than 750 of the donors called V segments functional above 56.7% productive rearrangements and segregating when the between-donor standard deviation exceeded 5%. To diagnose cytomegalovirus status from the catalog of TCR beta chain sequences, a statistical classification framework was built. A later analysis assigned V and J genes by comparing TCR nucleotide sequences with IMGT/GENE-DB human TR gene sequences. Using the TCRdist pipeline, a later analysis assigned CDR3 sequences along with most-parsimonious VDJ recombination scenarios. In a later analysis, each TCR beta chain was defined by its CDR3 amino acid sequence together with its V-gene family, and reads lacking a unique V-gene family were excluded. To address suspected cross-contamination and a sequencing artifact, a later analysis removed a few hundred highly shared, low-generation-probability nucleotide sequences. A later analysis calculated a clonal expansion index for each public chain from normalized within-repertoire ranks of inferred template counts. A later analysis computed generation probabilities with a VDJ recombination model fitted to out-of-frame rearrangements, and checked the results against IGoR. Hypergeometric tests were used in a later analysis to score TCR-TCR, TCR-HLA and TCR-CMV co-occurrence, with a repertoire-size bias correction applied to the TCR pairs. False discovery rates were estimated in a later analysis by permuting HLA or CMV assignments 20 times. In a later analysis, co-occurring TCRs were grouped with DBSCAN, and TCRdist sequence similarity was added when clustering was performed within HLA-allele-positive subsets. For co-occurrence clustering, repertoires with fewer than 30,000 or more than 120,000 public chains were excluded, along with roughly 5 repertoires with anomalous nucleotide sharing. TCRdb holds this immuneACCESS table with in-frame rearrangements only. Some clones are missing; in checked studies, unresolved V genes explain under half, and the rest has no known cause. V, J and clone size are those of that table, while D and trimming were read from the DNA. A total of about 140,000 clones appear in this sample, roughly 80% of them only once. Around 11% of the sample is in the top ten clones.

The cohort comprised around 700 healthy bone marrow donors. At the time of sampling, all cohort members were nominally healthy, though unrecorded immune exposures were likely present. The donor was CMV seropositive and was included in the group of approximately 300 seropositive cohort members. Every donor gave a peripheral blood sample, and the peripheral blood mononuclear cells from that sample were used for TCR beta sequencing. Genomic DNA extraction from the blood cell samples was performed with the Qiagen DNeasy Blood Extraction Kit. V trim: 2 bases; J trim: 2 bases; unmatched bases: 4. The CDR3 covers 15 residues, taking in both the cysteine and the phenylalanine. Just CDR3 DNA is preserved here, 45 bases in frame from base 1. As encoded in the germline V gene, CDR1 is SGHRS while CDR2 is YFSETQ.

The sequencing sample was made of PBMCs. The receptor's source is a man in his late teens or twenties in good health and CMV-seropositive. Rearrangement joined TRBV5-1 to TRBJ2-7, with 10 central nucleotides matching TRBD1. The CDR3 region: CASSFRTGGTYEQYF. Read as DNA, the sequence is TGCGCCAGCAGCTTTAGGACAGGGGGAACCTACGAGCAGTACTTC.